This T cell receptor beta chain is from a study of T-cell reconstitution after alpha-beta-depleted transplantation in children. Broader study findings: In patients about two months after transplant, alpha-beta T cells reportedly arose from several hundred expanded graft clones. It was newly produced T cells that mostly accounted for T-cell counts and diversity one year after transplant.

This clonotype was observed a few times. What it recognizes is unknown. V dropped 4 bases and J dropped 0 bases, with 10 bases sitting between them. CDR3 length: 14 amino acids. Germline values: CDR1 MNHNS, CDR2 SASEGT. Library preparation (for TCRbeta) was performed with unique molecular identifiers. TCRdb recomputed calls from the PCR reads with MiXCR, one row per CDR3 protein. The sample lists around 200,000 distinct CDR3 sequences; around a sixth were seen once. The specimen was PBMCs, mostly from graft donor cells, collected 360 days after TCRalphabeta/CD19-depleted stem cell transplant. The receptor was isolated from a male patient aged 2-15 years who had a stem cell transplant for acute lymphoblastic leukemia, so the T cells may come from the graft donor. This chain uses TRBV6-1 with TRBJ2-7, with D uncertain. The CDR3, as DNA: TGTGCCAGCAGTGGCGACATGAGCTCCTACGAGCAGTACTTC. Translating gives CASSGDMSSYEQYF.